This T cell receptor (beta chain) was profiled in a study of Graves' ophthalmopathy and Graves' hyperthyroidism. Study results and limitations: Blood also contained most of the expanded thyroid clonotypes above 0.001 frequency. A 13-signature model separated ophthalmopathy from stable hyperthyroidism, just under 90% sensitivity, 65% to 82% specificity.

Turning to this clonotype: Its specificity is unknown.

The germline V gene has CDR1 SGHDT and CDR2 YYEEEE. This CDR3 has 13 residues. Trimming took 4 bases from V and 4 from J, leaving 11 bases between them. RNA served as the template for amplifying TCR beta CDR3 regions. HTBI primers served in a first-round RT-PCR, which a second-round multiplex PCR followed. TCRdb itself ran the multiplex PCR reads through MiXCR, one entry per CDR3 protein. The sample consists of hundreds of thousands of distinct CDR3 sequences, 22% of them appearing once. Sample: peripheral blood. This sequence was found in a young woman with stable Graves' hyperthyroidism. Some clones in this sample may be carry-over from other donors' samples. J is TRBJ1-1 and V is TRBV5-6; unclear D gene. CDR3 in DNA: TGTGCCAGCAGCCCCACGTCGGGCACTGAAGCTTTCTTT. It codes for CASSPTSGTEAFF.